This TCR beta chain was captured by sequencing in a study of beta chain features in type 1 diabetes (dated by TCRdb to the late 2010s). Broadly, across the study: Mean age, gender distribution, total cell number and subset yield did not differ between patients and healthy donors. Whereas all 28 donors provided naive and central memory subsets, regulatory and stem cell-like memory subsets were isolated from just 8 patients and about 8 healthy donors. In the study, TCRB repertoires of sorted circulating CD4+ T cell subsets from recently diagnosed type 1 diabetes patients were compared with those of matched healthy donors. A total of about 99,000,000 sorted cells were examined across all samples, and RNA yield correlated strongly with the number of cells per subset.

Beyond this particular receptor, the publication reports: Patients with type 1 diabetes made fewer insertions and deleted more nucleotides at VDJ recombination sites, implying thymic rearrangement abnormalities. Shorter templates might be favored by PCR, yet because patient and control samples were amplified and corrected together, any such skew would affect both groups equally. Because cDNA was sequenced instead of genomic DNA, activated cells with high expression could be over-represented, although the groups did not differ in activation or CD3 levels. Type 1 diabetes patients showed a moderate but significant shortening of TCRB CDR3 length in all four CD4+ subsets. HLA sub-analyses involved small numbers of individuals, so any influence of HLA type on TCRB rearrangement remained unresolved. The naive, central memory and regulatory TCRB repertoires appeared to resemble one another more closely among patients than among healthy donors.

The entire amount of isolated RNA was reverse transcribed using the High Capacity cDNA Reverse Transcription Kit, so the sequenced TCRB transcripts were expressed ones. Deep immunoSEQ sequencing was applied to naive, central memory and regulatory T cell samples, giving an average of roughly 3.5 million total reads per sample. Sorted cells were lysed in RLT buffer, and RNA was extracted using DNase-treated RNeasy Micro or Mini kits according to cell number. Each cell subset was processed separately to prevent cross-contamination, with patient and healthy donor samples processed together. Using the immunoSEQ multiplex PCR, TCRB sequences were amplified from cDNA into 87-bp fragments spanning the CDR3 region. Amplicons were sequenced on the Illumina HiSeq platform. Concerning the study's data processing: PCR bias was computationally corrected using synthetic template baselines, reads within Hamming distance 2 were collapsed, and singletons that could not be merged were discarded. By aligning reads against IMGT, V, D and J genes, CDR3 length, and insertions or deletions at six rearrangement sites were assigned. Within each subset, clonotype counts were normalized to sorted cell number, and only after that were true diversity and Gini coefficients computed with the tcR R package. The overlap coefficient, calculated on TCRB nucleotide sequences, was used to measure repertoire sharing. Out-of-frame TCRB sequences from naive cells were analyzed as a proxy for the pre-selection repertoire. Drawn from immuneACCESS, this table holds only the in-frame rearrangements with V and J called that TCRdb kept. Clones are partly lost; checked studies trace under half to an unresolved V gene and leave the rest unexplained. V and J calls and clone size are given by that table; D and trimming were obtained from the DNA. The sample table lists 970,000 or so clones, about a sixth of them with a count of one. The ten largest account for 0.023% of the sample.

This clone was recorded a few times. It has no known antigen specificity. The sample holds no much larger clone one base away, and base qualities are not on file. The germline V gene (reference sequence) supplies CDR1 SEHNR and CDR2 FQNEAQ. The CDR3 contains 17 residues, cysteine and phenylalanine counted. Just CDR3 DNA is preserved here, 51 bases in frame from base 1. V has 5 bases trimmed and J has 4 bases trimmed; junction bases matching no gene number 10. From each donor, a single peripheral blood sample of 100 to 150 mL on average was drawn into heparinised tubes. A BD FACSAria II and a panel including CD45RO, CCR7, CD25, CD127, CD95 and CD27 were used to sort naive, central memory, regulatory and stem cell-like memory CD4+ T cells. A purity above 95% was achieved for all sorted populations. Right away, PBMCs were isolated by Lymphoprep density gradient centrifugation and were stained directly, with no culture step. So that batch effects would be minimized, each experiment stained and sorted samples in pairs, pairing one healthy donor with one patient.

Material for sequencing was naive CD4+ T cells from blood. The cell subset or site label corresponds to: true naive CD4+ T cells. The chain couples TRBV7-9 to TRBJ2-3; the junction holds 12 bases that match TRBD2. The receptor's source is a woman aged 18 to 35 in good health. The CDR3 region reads CASSPVPTSGSSDTQYF. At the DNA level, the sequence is TGTGCCAGCAGCCCCGTACCGACTAGCGGGAGTTCAGATACGCAGTATTTT.